Below are 2 T cell receptor beta chains sequenced from a single sample in a study of blood T cell repertoires in COVID-19. This table comes from immunoSEQ multiplex PCR, and its TCRdb copy is limited to in-frame clones, with some not included. The sample lists roughly 570,000 clones, around nine tenths occurring once. The sample taken for sequencing was peripheral blood. The receptors derive from a woman between 45 and 65 years old with COVID-19, enrolled during active disease.

The chain is built from TRBV2 and TRBJ2-5; 12 bases align to TRBD2. Germline trimming cut 5 bases from V and 5 bases from J; bases unmatched to any gene: 3. In germline, CDR1 is SNHLY, CDR2 FYNNEI. The CDR3 is made up of 14 amino acids. CDR3 nucleotide sequence: TGTGCCAGCAGTTGGACTAGCGGGGTGGAGACCCAGTACTTC. Translated: CASSWTSGVETQYF.

The gene calls are TRBV27 and TRBJ2-7; possible D gene TRBD1, 6 bases. Between the trimmed V and J ends, which lost 0 bases and 6 bases, there was a span of 15 bases. The CDR3 runs 15 residues. Germline-derived CDR1 and CDR2 are MNHEY and SMNVEV (reference sequence). In nucleotides, the CDR3 is TGTGCCAGCAGTTTATCGAGGACAGTCTACGGCGAGCAGTACTTC. This gives the protein CASSLSRTVYGEQYF.